This TCR beta chain was sequenced in a study of OX40 agonist ivuxolimab in advanced cancers. General study points: CD8+ T cells averaged more expanded clones than CD4+.

Germline V gene sequence: CDR1 SGHTA, CDR2 FQGTGA. Trimming pared 2 bases from V and 2 bases from J, leaving 13 bases between. The CDR3 extends over 15 amino acids. In regard to this clone: As yet, its antigen is unknown.

Using immunoSEQ multiplex PCR, the repertoire was profiled, and TCRdb retains in-frame clones only, with some absent. The sample lists tens of thousands of clones, about 86% occurring once. The chain is built from TRBV7-3 and TRBJ2-7; D perhaps matches TRBD2 (6 bases). The TCR was taken from an adult with an advanced solid tumor such as melanoma, head and neck, liver or kidney cancer. The source material was CD4+ or CD8+ T cells sorted from blood, sampled in a trial of the OX40 agonist ivuxolimab. This CDR3 reads CASSLGGTEPYEQYF. CDR3 DNA: TGTGCCAGCAGCTTAGGCGGGACTGAACCCTACGAGCAGTACTTC. Full variable domain (outside the CDR3, taken from reference TRBV7-3 and TRBJ2-7): GAGVSQTPSNKVTEKGKYVELRCDPISGHTALYWYRQSLGQGPEFLIYFQGTGAADDSGLPNDRFFAVRPEGSVSTLKIQRTERGDSAVYLCASSLGGTEPYEQYFGPGTRLTVT.